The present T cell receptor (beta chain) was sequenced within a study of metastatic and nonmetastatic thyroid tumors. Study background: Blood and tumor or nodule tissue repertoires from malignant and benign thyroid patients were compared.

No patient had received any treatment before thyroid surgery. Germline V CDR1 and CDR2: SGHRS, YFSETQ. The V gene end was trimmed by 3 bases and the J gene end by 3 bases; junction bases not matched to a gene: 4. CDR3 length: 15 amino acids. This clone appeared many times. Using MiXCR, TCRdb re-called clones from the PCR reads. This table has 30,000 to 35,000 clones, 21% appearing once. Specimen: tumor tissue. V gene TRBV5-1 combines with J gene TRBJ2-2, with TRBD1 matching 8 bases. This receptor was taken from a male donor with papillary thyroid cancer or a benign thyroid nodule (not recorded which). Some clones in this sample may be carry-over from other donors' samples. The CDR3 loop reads CASSSQGAYTGELFF. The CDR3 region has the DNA TGCGCCAGCAGCTCCCAGGGGGCATACACCGGGGAGCTGTTTTTT.